In this sample, the clone carrying this T cell receptor (beta chain) turned up once. Its matching antigen is unknown. V lost 2 bases, J lost 4 bases, and 13 bases lay in between. Germline lookup yields CDR1 MNHEY and CDR2 SVGAGI. This CDR3 has 15 residues. Sequencing was performed with immunoSEQ multiplex PCR; in TCRdb, only in-frame clones are kept and a portion is missing. The sample consists of around 67,000 clones, about 85% of them appearing once. Cycle 7 day 1, cycle 4 day 1, and baseline were the timepoints at which blood was sampled. This record belongs to a study of OX40 agonist ivuxolimab in advanced cancers. Whole-study context: Six ivuxolimab dose levels, 0.01 to 10 mg/kg, were given intravenously every 2 weeks.

Study conclusions and caveats: Among T cells, CD8+ cells averaged more expanded clones than CD4+ cells. Normalized expansion of T-cell clones was also low for some nonresponders.

This TCR derives from an adult with an advanced solid tumor such as melanoma, head and neck, liver or kidney cancer. Sequences were derived from CD4+ or CD8+ T cells sorted from blood, sampled in a trial of the OX40 agonist ivuxolimab. The rearrangement uses TRBV6-5 and TRBJ2-3, with D possibly being TRBD2 (5 bases). This chain's CDR3 is CASSYEGWKADTQYF. The CDR3 nucleotides are TGTGCCAGCAGTTACGAGGGATGGAAGGCAGATACGCAGTATTTT.